The clone carrying this T cell receptor beta chain was seen repeatedly, ten times or more. Antigen unknown. This entry is derived from a study of regulatory T cells in long-lasting Graves disease. Study-wide points: TRBV28, TRBJ1-2 and TRBJ2-5 were favored in persistent disease. Whereas new patients shared about a thousand public clonotypes, persistent patients shared more, at about 3,000.

Time point in this sample: newly diagnosed GD, antithyroid drugs for less than 3 months. TCR sequences were obtained from RNA taken from PBMCs. TCR beta libraries were built with iRepertoire HTBI primers and Arm-PCR of CDR3 regions. One entry per CDR3 protein results from TCRdb running MiXCR on the multiplex PCR reads. The table records about 240,000 distinct CDR3 sequences, around 20% of them present only once. The CDR3 contains 14 residues. Trimming removed 5 bases from V and 5 bases from J, with 14 bases in between. Germline CDR1 and CDR2: SEHNR and FQNEAQ (reference sequence). The sample consisted of peripheral blood mononuclear cells (PBMCs), taken at new diagnosis, from a patient treated with antithyroid drugs. J is TRBJ2-3 and V is TRBV7-9; a possible D gene is TRBD2 (5 bases). The TCR was taken from a female donor with Graves disease. CDR3 region: CASSRQYGRDTQYF. DNA for the CDR3: TGTGCCAGCAGCCGCCAGTATGGGAGAGATACGCAGTATTTT.